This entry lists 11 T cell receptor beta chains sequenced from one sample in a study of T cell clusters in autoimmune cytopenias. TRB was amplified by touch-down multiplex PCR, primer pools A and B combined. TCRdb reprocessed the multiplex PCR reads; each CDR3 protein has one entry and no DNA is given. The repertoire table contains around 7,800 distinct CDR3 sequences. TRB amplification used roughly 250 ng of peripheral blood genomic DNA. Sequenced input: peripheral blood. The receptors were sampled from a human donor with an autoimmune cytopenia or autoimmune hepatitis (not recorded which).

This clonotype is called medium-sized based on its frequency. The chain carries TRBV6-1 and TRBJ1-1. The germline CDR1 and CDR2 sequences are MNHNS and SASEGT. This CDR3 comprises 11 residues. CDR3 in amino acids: CASKENTEAFF.

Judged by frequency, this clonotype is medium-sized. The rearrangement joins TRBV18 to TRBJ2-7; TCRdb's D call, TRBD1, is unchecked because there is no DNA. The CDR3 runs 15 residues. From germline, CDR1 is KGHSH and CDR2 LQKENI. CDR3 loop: CASSPGAGLLYEQYF.

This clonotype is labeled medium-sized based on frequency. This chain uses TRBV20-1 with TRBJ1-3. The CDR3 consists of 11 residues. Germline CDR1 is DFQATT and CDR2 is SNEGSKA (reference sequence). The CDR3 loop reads CSAISGNTIYF.

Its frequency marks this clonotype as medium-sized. CDR3 loop: CSASRQTNTGELFF. This chain uses TRBV20-1 with TRBJ2-2. CDR3 length equals 14 residues. The germline CDR1 and CDR2 sequences are DFQATT and SNEGSKA (reference sequence).

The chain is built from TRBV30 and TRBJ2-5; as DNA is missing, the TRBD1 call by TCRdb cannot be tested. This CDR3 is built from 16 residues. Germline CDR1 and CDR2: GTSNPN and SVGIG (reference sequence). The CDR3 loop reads CAWSRAGAGWRETQYF.

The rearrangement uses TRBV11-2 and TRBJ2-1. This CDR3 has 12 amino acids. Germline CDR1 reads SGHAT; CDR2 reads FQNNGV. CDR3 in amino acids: CASSFSYNEQFF.

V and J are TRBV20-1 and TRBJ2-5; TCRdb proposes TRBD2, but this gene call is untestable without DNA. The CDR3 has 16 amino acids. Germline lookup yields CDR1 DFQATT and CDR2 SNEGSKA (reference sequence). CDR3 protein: CSARFTSGGLQETQYF.

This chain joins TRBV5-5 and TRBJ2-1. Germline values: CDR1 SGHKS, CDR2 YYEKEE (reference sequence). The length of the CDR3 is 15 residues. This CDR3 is CASRSPGISYNEQFF.

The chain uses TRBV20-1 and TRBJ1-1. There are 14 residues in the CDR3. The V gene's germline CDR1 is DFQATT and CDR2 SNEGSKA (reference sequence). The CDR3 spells CSARSGRANTEAFF.

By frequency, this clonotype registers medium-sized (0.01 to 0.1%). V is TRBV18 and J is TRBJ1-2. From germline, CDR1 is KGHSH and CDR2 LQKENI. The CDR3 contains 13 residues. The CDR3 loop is CASSPQGGDGYTF.

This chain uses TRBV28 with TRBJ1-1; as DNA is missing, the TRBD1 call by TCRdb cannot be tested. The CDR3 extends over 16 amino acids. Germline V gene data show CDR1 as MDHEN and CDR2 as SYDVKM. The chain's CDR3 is CASSPAHRGVNTEAFF.